The 22 T cell receptor beta chains below come from one sample, sequenced in a study of cytomegalovirus exposure and HLA in healthy donors. PCR primers comprised 60 Vbeta and 13 Jbeta primers. Libraries were prepared by immunoSEQ multiplex PCR; TCRdb keeps only in-frame clonotypes and omits some of them. The sample lists tens of thousands of clones; 82% were seen once. What was sequenced was PBMCs. These receptors all stem from a woman younger than 35 in good health and CMV-seropositive.

The J gene is TRBJ2-5, the V gene TRBV6-1; TRBD2 matches at 7 bases. V was clipped by 3 bases and J by 5 bases; unmatched bases: 9. The V gene's germline CDR1 is MNHNS and CDR2 SASEGT. This CDR3 is 15 amino acids long. CDR3 region: CASSEMAGELETQYF. The CDR3 bases are TGTGCCAGCAGTGAGATGGCGGGAGAGCTGGAGACCCAGTACTTC.

The chain joins TRBV2 to TRBJ2-3; D ambiguous. Trimming took 4 bases from V and 5 from J, leaving 13 bases between them. Germline CDR1 reads SNHLY; CDR2 reads FYNNEI. CDR3 length equals 14 residues. CDR3 DNA sequence: TGTGCCAGCAGTGGGGCCAGCTTAGTAGATACGCAGTATTTT. Its translation: CASSGASLVDTQYF.

This chain's CDR3 is CASSETGTPDQPQHF. Here the CDR3 DNA reads TGTGCCAGCAGCGAAACCGGGACACCTGATCAGCCCCAGCATTTT. The rearrangement joins TRBV9 to TRBJ1-5; a weak D match, TRBD1 (6 bases). Trimming pared 3 bases from V and 5 bases from J, leaving 15 bases between. There are 15 residues in the CDR3. The V gene's germline CDR1 is SGDLS and CDR2 YYNGEE.

The J gene is TRBJ2-7, the V gene TRBV21-1; the table's D gene call, TRBD1, was not cross checked with the DNA. TRBV21-1 counts as a pseudogene. The CDR3 runs to 14 residues. The CDR3, as DNA: TGTGCCAGCAGCAAAGCACGAAGGGGATACGAGCAGTACTTC. As protein: CASSKARRGYEQYF.

This clone appeared a few times. This chain uses TRBV19 with TRBJ2-1; no definite D call. Between the trimmed V and J ends, which lost 3 bases and 13 bases, there was a span of 19 bases. Looked up from germline, CDR1 is LNHDA and CDR2 is SQIVND (reference sequence). This CDR3 is built from 14 residues. CDR3 sequence: CASSIDPSGVPQFF. CDR3 nucleotide sequence: TGTGCCAGTAGTATCGATCCCTCCGGTGTGCCCCAGTTCTTC.

V usage is TRBV13 and J usage is TRBJ2-6; tentative D call: TRBD2 (6 bases). V was shortened by 2 bases and J by 2 bases, with 10 bases between the two germline ends. The CDR3 length is 16 residues. Germline lookup yields CDR1 PRHDT and CDR2 FYEKMQ (reference sequence). CDR3 DNA: TGTGCCAGCAGCTTAATGGCGGGAACTGGGGCCAACGTCCTGACTTTC. It yields the protein CASSLMAGTGANVLTF.

This sequence joins TRBV2 and TRBJ1-3; TRBD1 aligns across 9 bases. Germline lookup yields CDR1 SNHLY and CDR2 FYNNEI. The trim removed 6 bases at V and 0 bases at J, leaving 6 bases unmatched. The length of the CDR3 is 16 residues. CDR3 in DNA: TGTGCCAGCAGGAAACAGGGGGCTAGCTCTGGAAACACCATATATTTT. It specifies CASRKQGASSGNTIYF.

V usage is TRBV5-5 and J usage is TRBJ2-1; the match to TRBD2 covers 9 bases. Germline V lookup: CDR1 SGHKS, CDR2 YYEKEE (reference sequence). CDR3 length: 15 residues. The V gene end was trimmed by 0 bases and the J gene end by 7 bases; junction bases not matched to a gene: 5. CDR3 in DNA: TGTGCCAGCAGCTTGGATGTCCTAGCGGGAAATGAGCAGTTCTTC. It encodes CASSLDVLAGNEQFF.

The chain is built from TRBV30 and TRBJ1-2, with 8 bases that match TRBD1. The CDR3 is 14 amino acids. J was trimmed by 4 bases and V by 2 bases; bases with no gene match: 6. CDR1 and CDR2 (germline): GTSNPN, SVGIG (reference sequence). CDR3 nucleotides: TGTGCCTGGAGTCCAAACAGGGGGGCCTATGGCTACACCTTC. This gives the protein CAWSPNRGAYGYTF.

This chain joins TRBV4-3 and TRBJ1-4; perhaps TRBD1 as D (6 bases). Germline V lookup: CDR1 LGHNA, CDR2 YSLEER. CDR3 length: 16 residues. V gave up 3 bases and J gave up 0 bases, with 11 bases separating them. The CDR3 is CASSQSHRATNEKLFF. As DNA, the CDR3 is TGCGCCAGCAGCCAGTCACACAGGGCAACTAATGAAAAACTGTTTTTT.

The chain employs TRBV9 and TRBJ1-3; D ambiguous. The CDR3 contains 12 residues. Deletions cut 3 bases from V and 7 bases from J, with 8 bases between. Germline V gene sequence: CDR1 SGDLS, CDR2 YYNGEE. Here the CDR3 DNA reads TGTGCCAGCAGCGCCGGGATCAACACCATATATTTT. Translation: CASSAGINTIYF.

The genes are TRBV6-6 and TRBJ2-3, with D hard to call. V was cut by 4 bases and J by 6 bases, with 11 bases left in between. CDR1 is MNHNY, CDR2 SVGAGI, per germline (reference sequence). The CDR3 is 13 residues long. The chain's CDR3 is CASSWAPMDTQYF. As DNA, the CDR3 is TGTGCCAGCAGTTGGGCCCCCATGGATACGCAGTATTTT.

The V call is TRBV19, the J call TRBJ2-5; D may be TRBD1 (6 bases). The CDR3 has 14 amino acids. V was clipped by 3 bases and J by 1 base, with 9 bases between them. Germline CDR1 LNHDA, CDR2 SQIVND (reference sequence). The CDR3 DNA sequence: TGTGCCAGTAGTATCAGGGGAGTCCAAGAGACCCAGTACTTC. Its translation: CASSIRGVQETQYF.

The genes are TRBV5-6 and TRBJ2-7, with TRBD2 matching 12 bases. The V segment lost 4 bases and the J segment 6 bases; nucleotides outside the gene matches: 5. The CDR3 sequence is 14 residues long. Germline V gives CDR1 SGHDT, CDR2 YYEEEE. The CDR3 sequence is CASSVASGRAEQYF. DNA for the CDR3: TGTGCCAGCAGCGTGGCTAGCGGGAGGGCCGAGCAGTACTTC. Full variable domain (remainder filled in from reference TRBV5-6 and TRBJ2-7): DAGVTQSPTHLIKTRGQQVTLRCSPKSGHDTVSWYQQALGQGPQFIFQYYEEEERQRGNFPDRFSGHQFPNYSSELNVNALLLGDSALYLCASSVASGRAEQYFGPGTRLTVT.

The J gene is TRBJ2-3, the V gene TRBV2; TRBD1 might be the D (5 bases). V was shortened by 2 bases and J by 6 bases, with 15 bases between the two germline ends. In germline, CDR1 is SNHLY, CDR2 FYNNEI. This CDR3 has 15 residues. In DNA form, the CDR3 reads TGTGCCAGCAGTGAAAGCTTAGGGGTTTCGGATACGCAGTATTTT. Its translation is CASSESLGVSDTQYF.

This clone occurred once. The J gene is TRBJ1-2, the V gene TRBV4-1, with D uncertain. Per the germline V gene, CDR1 is MGHRA and CDR2 is YSYEKL. V lost 1 base and J 1 base, leaving 4 bases between the germline ends. This CDR3 region has 13 residues. The CDR3 sequence is CASSQGDNYGYTF. The CDR3 DNA sequence: TGCGCCAGCAGCCAAGGAGATAACTATGGCTACACCTTC.

Only one count was recorded for this clone. The chain employs TRBV6-1 and TRBJ2-4, with a tentative D call TRBD2 (5 bases). Germline V lookup: CDR1 MNHNS, CDR2 SASEGT. The CDR3 extends over 16 amino acids. Trimming shortened V by 1 base and J by 3 bases, and 13 bases separated the two germline ends. This chain's CDR3 is CASSEVKRSFKNIQYF. The DNA for the CDR3 is TGTGCCAGCAGTGAAGTAAAGCGGAGCTTCAAAAACATTCAGTACTTC.

The chain recombines TRBV19 with TRBJ2-1; the D gene is possibly TRBD1 (5 bases). V lost 5 bases and J lost 7, with 21 bases in between. The CDR3 length is 16 residues. Per germline, CDR1 LNHDA and CDR2 SQIVND (reference sequence). In DNA, the CDR3 is TGTGCCAGTAGTCCGCGGACACTCACGAGAGAAAATGAGCAGTTCTTC. Protein: CASSPRTLTRENEQFF.

V is TRBV6-4 and J is TRBJ2-2; TRBD2 matches at 9 bases. Germline lookup yields CDR1 MRHNA and CDR2 SNTAGT. Trimming cost V 3 bases and J 4 bases; bases outside gene matches: 3. CDR3 length equals 15 residues. The chain's CDR3 is CASSDSSGTTGELFF. CDR3 coding DNA: TGTGCCAGCAGTGATTCTAGCGGGACCACCGGGGAGCTGTTTTTT.

This clone was counted only a few times. CDR3 DNA sequence: TGCGCCAGCAGCCTTCGGACTAGCGGGGACACAGATACGCAGTATTTT. Translating it yields CASSLRTSGDTDTQYF. This chain uses TRBV4-1 with TRBJ2-3; 12 bases agree with TRBD2. The length of the CDR3 is 16 residues. Trimming took 4 bases from V and 2 from J; bases not matched to a gene: 4. CDR1 MGHRA and CDR2 YSYEKL come from the germline V gene.

The chain employs TRBV5-4 and TRBJ1-2; 7 positions agree with TRBD1. V trimming: 4 bases; J trimming: 7 bases; junction bases outside the gene matches: 7. The CDR3 length is 13 residues. Germline V gene data show CDR1 as SGHNT and CDR2 as YYREEE (reference sequence). DNA of the CDR3: TGTGCCAGCAGCCACGACAGGGATGGTGGCTACACCTTC. Protein: CASSHDRDGGYTF.

The chain uses TRBV19 and TRBJ2-5; no firm D call. The V and J ends lost 3 bases and 3 bases respectively, with 17 bases between them. Per the germline V gene, CDR1 is LNHDA and CDR2 is SQIVND (reference sequence). CDR3 length: 16 amino acids. CDR3 nucleotides: TGTGCCAGTAGTATTTACGCAAAGGCGGCCGAAGAGACCCAGTACTTC. This encodes CASSIYAKAAEETQYF.